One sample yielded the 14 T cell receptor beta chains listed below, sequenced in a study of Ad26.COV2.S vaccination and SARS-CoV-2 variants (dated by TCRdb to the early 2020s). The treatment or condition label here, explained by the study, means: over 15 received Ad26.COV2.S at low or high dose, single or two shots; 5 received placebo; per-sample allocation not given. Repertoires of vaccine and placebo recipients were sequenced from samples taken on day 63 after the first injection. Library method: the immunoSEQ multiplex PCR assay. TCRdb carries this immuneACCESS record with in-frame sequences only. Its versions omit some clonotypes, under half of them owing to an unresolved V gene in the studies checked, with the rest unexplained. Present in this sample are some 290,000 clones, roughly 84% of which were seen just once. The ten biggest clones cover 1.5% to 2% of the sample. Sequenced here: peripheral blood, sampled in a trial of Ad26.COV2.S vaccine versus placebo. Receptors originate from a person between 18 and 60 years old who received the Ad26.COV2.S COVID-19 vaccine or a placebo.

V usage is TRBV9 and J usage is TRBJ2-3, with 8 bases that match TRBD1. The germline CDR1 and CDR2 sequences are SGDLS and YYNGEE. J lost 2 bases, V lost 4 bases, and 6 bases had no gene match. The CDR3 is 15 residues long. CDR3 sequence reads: CASSLTGDSTDTQYF. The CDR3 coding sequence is TGTGCCAGCAGCTTGACAGGGGATTCCACAGATACGCAGTATTTT.

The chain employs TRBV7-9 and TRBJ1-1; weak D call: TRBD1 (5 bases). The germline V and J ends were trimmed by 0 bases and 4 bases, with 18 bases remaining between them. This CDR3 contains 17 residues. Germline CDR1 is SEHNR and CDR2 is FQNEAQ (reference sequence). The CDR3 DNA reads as TGTGCCAGCAGCTTAGCGCGACAGCCGGCCCTAGGCACTGAAGCTTTCTTT. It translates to CASSLARQPALGTEAFF.

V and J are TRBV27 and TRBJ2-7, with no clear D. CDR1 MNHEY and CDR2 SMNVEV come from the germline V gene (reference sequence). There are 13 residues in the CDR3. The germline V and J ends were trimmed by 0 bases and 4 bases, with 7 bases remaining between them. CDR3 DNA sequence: TGTGCCAGCAGTTTATCGAACAGATACGAGCAGTACTTC. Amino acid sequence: CASSLSNRYEQYF.

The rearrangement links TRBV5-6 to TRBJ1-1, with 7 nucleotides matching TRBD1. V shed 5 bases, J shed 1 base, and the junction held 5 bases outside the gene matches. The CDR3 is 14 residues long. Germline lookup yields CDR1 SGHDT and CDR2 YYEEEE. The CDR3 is CASRKDRPNTEAFF. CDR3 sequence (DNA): TGTGCCAGCAGAAAGGACAGGCCGAACACTGAAGCTTTCTTT.

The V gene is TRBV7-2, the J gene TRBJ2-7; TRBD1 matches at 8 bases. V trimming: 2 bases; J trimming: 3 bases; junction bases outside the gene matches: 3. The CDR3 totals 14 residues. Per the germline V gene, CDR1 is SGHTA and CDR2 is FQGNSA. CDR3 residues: CASSLRQGSYEQYF. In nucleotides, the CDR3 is TGTGCCAGCAGCTTAAGACAGGGGAGCTACGAGCAGTACTTC.

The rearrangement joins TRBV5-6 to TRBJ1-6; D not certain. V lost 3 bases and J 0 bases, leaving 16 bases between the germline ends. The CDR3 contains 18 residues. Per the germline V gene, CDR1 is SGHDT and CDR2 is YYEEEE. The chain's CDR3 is CASSSDLVQSSYNSPLHF. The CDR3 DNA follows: TGTGCCAGCAGCTCCGACCTAGTTCAGAGCTCCTATAATTCACCCCTCCACTTT.

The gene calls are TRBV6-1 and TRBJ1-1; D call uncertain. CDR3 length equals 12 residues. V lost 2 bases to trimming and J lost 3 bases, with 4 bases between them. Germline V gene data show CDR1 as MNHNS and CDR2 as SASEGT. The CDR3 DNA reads TGTGCCAGCAGTGAAAGAGACACTGAAGCTTTCTTT. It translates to CASSERDTEAFF.

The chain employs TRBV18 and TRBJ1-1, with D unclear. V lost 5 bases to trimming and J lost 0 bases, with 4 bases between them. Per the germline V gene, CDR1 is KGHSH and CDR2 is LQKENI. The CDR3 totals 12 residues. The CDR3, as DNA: TGTGCCAGCTCAGGGATGAACACTGAAGCTTTCTTT. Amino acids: CASSGMNTEAFF.

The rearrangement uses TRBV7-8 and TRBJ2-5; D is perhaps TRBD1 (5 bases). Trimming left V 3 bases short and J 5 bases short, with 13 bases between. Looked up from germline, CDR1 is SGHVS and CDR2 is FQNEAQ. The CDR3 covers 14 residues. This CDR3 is CASSFVSRAETQYF. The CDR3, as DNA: TGTGCCAGCAGCTTTGTAAGCAGGGCGGAGACCCAGTACTTC.

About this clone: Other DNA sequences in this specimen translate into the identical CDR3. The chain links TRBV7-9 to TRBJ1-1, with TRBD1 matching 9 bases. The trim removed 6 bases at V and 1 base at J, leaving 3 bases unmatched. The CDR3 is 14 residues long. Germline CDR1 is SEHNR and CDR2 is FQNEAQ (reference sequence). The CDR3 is CASSLGQGNTEAFF. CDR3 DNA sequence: TGTGCCAGCAGTCTGGGACAGGGGAACACTGAAGCTTTCTTT.

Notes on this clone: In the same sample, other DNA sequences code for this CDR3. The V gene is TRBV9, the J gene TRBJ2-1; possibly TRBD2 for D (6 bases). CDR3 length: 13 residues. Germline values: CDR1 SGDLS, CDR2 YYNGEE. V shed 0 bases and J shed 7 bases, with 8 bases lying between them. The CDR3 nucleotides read TGTGCCAGCAGCGTAGCTGGGGGGAATGAGCAGTTCTTC. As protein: CASSVAGGNEQFF.

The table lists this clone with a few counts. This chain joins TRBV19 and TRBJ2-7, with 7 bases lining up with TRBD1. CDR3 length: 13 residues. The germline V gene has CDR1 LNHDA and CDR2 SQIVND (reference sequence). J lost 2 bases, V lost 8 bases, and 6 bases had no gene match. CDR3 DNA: TGTGCCAGTGGGCGGACAGGAGCCTACGAGCAGTACTTC. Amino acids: CASGRTGAYEQYF.

CDR3 in amino acids: CASSANQANSPLHF. In DNA, the CDR3 is TGTGCCAGCAGCGCCAACCAGGCTAATTCACCCCTCCACTTT. The V and J genes are TRBV9 and TRBJ1-6; D call uncertain. The CDR3 runs to 14 residues. V lost 3 bases and J lost 6, with 10 bases in between. Per germline, CDR1 SGDLS and CDR2 YYNGEE. The full variable domain, its missing parts supplied by reference TRBV9 and TRBJ1-6, is DSGVTQTPKHLITATGQRVTLRCSPRSGDLSVYWYQQSLDQGLQFLIQYYNGEERAKGNILERFSAQQFPDLHSELNLSSLELGDSALYFCASSANQANSPLHFGNGTRLTVT.

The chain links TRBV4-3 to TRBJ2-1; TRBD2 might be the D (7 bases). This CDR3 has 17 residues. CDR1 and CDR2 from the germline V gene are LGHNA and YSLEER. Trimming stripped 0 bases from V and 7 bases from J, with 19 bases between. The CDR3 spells CASSQDIGGGPGNEQFF. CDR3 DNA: TGCGCCAGCAGCCAAGATATTGGGGGGGGCCCTGGGAATGAGCAGTTCTTC.